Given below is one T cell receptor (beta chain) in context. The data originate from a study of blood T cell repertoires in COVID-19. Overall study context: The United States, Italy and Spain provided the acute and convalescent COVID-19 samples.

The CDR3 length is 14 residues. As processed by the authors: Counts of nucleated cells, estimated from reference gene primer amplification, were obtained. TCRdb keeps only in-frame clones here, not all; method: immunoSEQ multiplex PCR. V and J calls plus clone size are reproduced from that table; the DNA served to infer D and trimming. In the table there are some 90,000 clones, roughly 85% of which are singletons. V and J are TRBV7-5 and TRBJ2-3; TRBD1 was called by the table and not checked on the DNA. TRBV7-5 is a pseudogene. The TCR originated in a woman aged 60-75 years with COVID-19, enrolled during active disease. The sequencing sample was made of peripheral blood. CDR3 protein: CARSQGAMVRTQYF. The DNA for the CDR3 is TGTGCCAGAAGCCAAGGGGCAATGGTGCGTACGCAGTATTTT.